The clone carrying this T cell receptor beta chain was seen only a few times. Antigen unknown. The data were taken from a study of CD8 T cells in ankylosing spondylitis. The CDR3 consists of 16 residues. CDR1 is SEHNR and CDR2 is FQNEAQ in the germline V gene (reference sequence). The ends were cut back, 6 bases at V and 0 bases at J, with 15 bases in the middle. Libraries of TCR beta came from quantitative 5'-RACE with molecular barcodes. TCRdb reanalysed the 5' RACE reads using MiXCR and keeps one entry per CDR3 protein. This sample yields some 130,000 distinct CDR3 sequences, of which approximately 7.3% are seen a single time; 9.5% to 15% belongs to the top ten. Overall study findings and caveats: Several highly homologous variants formed a TCR beta motif that appeared characteristic of ankylosing spondylitis blood. Enrichment of disease-linked clones was reportedly significant in matched ankylosing spondylitis synovial fluid. Earlier work had already found some motif variants in reactive arthritis synovial fluid and blood.

The receptor's source is a female donor with ankylosing spondylitis or in good health (not recorded which). Sequenced input: blood, either unsorted or a sorted T cell fraction (not recorded which). The chain carries TRBV7-9 and TRBJ2-1; D not certain. The CDR3 DNA reads as TGTGCCAGCAGAAACCTCGCAGGTAGCTCCTACAATGAGCAGTTCTTC. Translated, it gives CASRNLAGSSYNEQFF.